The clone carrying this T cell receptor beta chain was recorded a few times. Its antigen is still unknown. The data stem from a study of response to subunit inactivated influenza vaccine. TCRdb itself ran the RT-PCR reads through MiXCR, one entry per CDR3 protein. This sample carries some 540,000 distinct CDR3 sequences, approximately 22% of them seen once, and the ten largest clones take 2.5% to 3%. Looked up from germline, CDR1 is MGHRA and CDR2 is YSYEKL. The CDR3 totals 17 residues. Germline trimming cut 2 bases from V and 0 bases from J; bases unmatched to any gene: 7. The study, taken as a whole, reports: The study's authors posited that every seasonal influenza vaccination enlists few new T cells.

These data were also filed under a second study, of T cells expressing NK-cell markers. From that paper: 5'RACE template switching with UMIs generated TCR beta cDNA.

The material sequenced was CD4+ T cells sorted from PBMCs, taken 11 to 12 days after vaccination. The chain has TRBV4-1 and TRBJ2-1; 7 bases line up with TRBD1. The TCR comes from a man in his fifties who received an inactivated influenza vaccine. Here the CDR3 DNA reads TGCGCCAGCAGCCAATTCGTACAGGGGTCCTCCTACAATGAGCAGTTCTTC. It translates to CASSQFVQGSSYNEQFF.